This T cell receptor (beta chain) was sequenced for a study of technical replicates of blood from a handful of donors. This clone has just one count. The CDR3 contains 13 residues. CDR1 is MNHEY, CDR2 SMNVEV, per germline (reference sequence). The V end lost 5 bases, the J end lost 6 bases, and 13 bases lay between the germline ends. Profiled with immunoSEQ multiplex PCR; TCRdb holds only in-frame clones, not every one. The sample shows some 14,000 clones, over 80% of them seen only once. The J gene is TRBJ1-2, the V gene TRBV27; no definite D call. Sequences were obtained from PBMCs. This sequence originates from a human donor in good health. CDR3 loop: CASSELNRNGYTF. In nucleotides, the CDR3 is TGTGCCAGCAGTGAATTAAACAGAAATGGCTACACCTTC.